A single sample gave rise to the 29 T cell receptor beta chains below, sequenced in a study of CD8 T cells in ankylosing spondylitis (dated by TCRdb to between 2016 and 2019). Library prep was done by 5' RACE. TCRdb shows the sequencer as Illumina HiSeq 2500. TCRdb reprocessed the public reads (quality trimming at Q25 with fastp, clone calling with MiXCR) and kept in-frame beta chains. Rows matching on CDR3 protein sequence are summarized as one entry with the most common DNA and genes. This sample gives around 340,000 distinct CDR3 sequences in total; about 14% of them show up just once. Roughly 0.99% of the sample is in the top ten clones. Material for sequencing was blood, either unsorted or a sorted T cell fraction (not recorded which). The origin of the receptors is a male donor with ankylosing spondylitis or in good health (not recorded which).

The chain employs TRBV3-1 and TRBJ2-5, with a weak D call TRBD2 (5 bases). The CDR3 has 15 amino acids. The V gene's germline CDR1 is LGHDT and CDR2 YNNKEL (reference sequence). V lost 0 bases and J lost 5, with 13 bases in between. CDR3 coding DNA: TGTGCCAGCAGCCAAGATTGGGCTAGCCTGGAGACCCAGTACTTC. Its protein is CASSQDWASLETQYF.

This CDR3 is CASSPRTGVETQYF. CDR3 nucleotide sequence: TGTGCCAGCAGCCCAAGGACAGGGGTGGAGACCCAGTACTTC. V and J are TRBV11-3 and TRBJ2-5; 9 nucleotides agree with TRBD1. With V trimmed by 5 bases and J by 5 bases, 6 bases remained unmatched. CDR1 is SGHNT and CDR2 is YENEEA in the germline V gene. CDR3 length: 14 amino acids.

The rearrangement uses TRBV5-1 and TRBJ2-1, with TRBD2 as a possible D gene (5 bases). The CDR3 runs 17 residues. Germline V gene sequence: CDR1 SGHRS, CDR2 YFSETQ. The V gene lost 0 bases and the J gene lost 1 base, with 14 bases spanning the gap. CDR3 region: CASSLVVARVSYNEQFF. The CDR3 DNA sequence: TGCGCCAGCAGCTTGGTAGTAGCGAGGGTATCCTACAATGAGCAGTTCTTC. The entire variable domain, with the rest obtained from reference TRBV5-1 and TRBJ2-1, is as follows: KAGVTQTPRYLIKTRGQQVTLSCSPISGHRSVSWYQQTPGQGLQFLFEYFSETQRNKGNFPGRFSGRQFSNSRSEMNVSTLELGDSALYLCASSLVVARVSYNEQFFGPGTRLTVL.

The rearrangement uses TRBV3-1 and TRBJ1-2, with D unresolved. V lost 1 base, J lost 7 bases, and 10 bases lay in between. This CDR3 has 13 amino acids. CDR1 is LGHDT and CDR2 is YNNKEL in the germline V gene (reference sequence). As DNA, the CDR3 is TGTGCCAGCAGCCAAGCCGGCGGTGGTGGCTACACCTTC. Its translation: CASSQAGGGGYTF.

This clonotype was observed a handful of times. J is TRBJ2-5 and V is TRBV5-1; D gene unclear. V lost 3 bases, J lost 4 bases, and 10 bases lay in between. There are 13 residues in the CDR3. The germline V gene encodes CDR1 SGHRS and CDR2 YFSETQ. The CDR3: CASSSMLGETQYF. In DNA form, the CDR3 reads TGCGCCAGCAGCTCCATGCTCGGAGAGACCCAGTACTTC.

The table lists this clonotype with a few counts. This chain uses TRBV20-1 with TRBJ1-4; D is unresolved. CDR3 size: 12 residues. Trimming pared 2 bases from V and 5 bases from J, leaving 6 bases between. Looked up from germline, CDR1 is DFQATT and CDR2 is SNEGSKA (reference sequence). CDR3 protein: CSARPRNEKLFF. The CDR3 nucleotides are TGCAGTGCTAGACCGAGGAATGAAAAACTGTTTTTT.

This clonotype came up many times. This rearrangement joins TRBV6-1 to TRBJ1-6; D might be TRBD1 (5 bases). The CDR3 sequence is 16 residues long. Between the trimmed V and J ends, which lost 8 bases and 5 bases, there was a span of 19 bases. CDR1 and CDR2 (germline): MNHNS, SASEGT. The CDR3 DNA follows: TGTGCCAGCTCCTCTCGGGGGGGGGTCGATAATTCACCCCTCCACTTT. Protein sequence: CASSSRGGVDNSPLHF.

This clonotype came up a few times. In DNA form, the CDR3 reads TGTGCCAGTAGGCCCGGGACAGGGGGATTCAATGAGCAGTTCTTC. This codes for CASRPGTGGFNEQFF. This chain joins TRBV19 and TRBJ2-1, with 11 positions matching TRBD1. With V trimmed by 6 bases and J by 6 bases, 7 bases remained unmatched. CDR1 is LNHDA and CDR2 is SQIVND in the germline V gene (reference sequence). The CDR3 totals 15 residues.

The rearrangement joins TRBV27 to TRBJ1-2, with D maybe TRBD1 (5 bases). The CDR3 length is 15 residues. Germline V gene lookup returns CDR1 MNHEY and CDR2 SMNVEV (reference sequence). Trimming shortened V by 2 bases and J by 4 bases, and 14 bases separated the two germline ends. The CDR3 nucleotides are TGTGCCAGCAGTTTAGGGACCGAACCCTCCTATGGCTACACCTTC. Translated, it gives CASSLGTEPSYGYTF.

This sequence joins TRBV3-1 and TRBJ2-3; D not certain. Germline V gene lookup returns CDR1 LGHDT and CDR2 YNNKEL (reference sequence). The V gene lost 1 base and the J gene lost 3 bases, with 8 bases spanning the gap. This CDR3 spans 14 amino acids. The CDR3 sequence is CASSQVEATDTQYF. The CDR3 DNA follows: TGTGCCAGCAGCCAAGTCGAGGCGACAGATACGCAGTATTTT.

This clonotype was counted many times. J is TRBJ1-1 and V is TRBV12-3 or TRBV12-4; D perhaps matches TRBD1 (5 bases). The V gene lost 4 bases and the J gene lost 2 bases, with 14 bases spanning the gap. There are 15 residues in the CDR3. This CDR3 reads CASSSAGQGNTEAFF. The CDR3 DNA follows: TGTGCCAGCAGTTCGGCGGGGCAGGGAAACACTGAAGCTTTCTTT.

This clonotype was found a few times. V is TRBV5-1 and J is TRBJ2-7; D may correspond to TRBD1 or TRBD2 (5 bases each). V was trimmed by 4 bases and J by 4 bases, leaving 15 bases between them. This CDR3 region has 14 residues. Germline V gives CDR1 SGHRS, CDR2 YFSETQ. This CDR3 is CASSTDEGRYEQYF. The CDR3 nucleotides read TGCGCCAGCAGCACGGACGAGGGGCGGTACGAGCAGTACTTC.

This clonotype was found a few times. The CDR3 is CASRASGNTEAFF. The CDR3 bases are TGTGCCAGCAGGGCATCGGGGAACACTGAAGCTTTCTTT. The chain employs TRBV2 and TRBJ1-1; D is undetermined. The CDR3 extends over 13 amino acids. CDR1 and CDR2 from the germline V gene are SNHLY and FYNNEI. The V end lost 6 bases, the J end lost 1 base, and 9 bases lay between the germline ends.

This chain joins TRBV7-8 and TRBJ1-1; D unresolved. Trimming pared 5 bases from V and 1 base from J, leaving 14 bases between. This CDR3 region has 15 residues. Germline V gene sequence: CDR1 SGHVS, CDR2 FQNEAQ. The CDR3 DNA follows: TGTGCCAGCAGCCCCATCCGGGTGGGGAACACTGAAGCTTTCTTT. This sequence encodes CASSPIRVGNTEAFF.

Only a few counts were recorded for this clonotype. The chain carries TRBV11-2 and TRBJ2-7; weak D call: TRBD2 (7 bases). Germline CDR1 SGHAT, CDR2 FQNNGV. The CDR3 is 14 amino acids. The V end was cut by 6 bases, the J end by 3 bases, with 15 bases between. CDR3 sequence: CASSRGATVYEQYF. CDR3 nucleotide sequence: TGTGCCAGCAGTCGGGGGGCTACCGTCTACGAGCAGTACTTC. Based on the CDR3 plus reference TRBV11-2 and TRBJ2-7, the full variable domain is EAGVAQSPRYKIIEKRQSVAFWCNPISGHATLYWYQQILGQGPKLLIQFQNNGVVDDSQLPKDRFSAERLKGVDSTLKIQPAKLEDSAVYLCASSRGATVYEQYFGPGTRLTVT.

The J gene is TRBJ2-1, the V gene TRBV20-1; D possibly corresponds to TRBD2 (6 bases). The CDR3 loop spans 13 amino acids. CDR1 is DFQATT, CDR2 SNEGSKA, per germline (reference sequence). The CDR3 protein is CSLSGHSYNEQFF. The CDR3 nucleotides read TGCAGCCTCAGCGGGCACTCCTACAATGAGCAGTTCTTC.

The chain is built from TRBV7-9 and TRBJ2-2, with TRBD1 matching over 10 bases. CDR3 size: 17 residues. CDR1 SEHNR and CDR2 FQNEAQ come from the germline V gene (reference sequence). V was clipped by 6 bases and J by 1 base; unmatched bases: 8. Here the CDR3 reads CASRLTGGDGNTGELFF. The CDR3 bases are TGTGCCAGCAGATTGACAGGGGGCGATGGGAACACCGGGGAGCTGTTTTTT.

The chain combines TRBV12-3 or TRBV12-4 with TRBJ2-5, with 7 nucleotides matching TRBD2. The CDR3 has 16 residues. Trimming removed 4 bases from V and 7 bases from J; junction bases left unmatched: 15. The CDR3 region is CASSSTGVGEGVTQYF. CDR3 sequence (DNA): TGTGCCAGCAGTTCCACCGGGGTGGGGGAGGGTGTGACCCAGTACTTC.

This clonotype was found many times. J is TRBJ2-1 and V is TRBV5-1; TRBD1 is a possible D gene (7 bases). CDR3 length: 13 amino acids. The germline gives CDR1 SGHRS, CDR2 YFSETQ. Trimming stripped 1 base from V and 6 bases from J, with 8 bases between. CDR3 sequence (DNA): TGCGCCAGCAGCTTGCAGGGGGGCAATGAGCAGTTCTTC. It yields the protein CASSLQGGNEQFF.

This clonotype turned up a few times. The V call is TRBV3-1, the J call TRBJ2-1, with D possibly TRBD2 on 6 matching bases. Germline V CDR1 and CDR2: LGHDT, YNNKEL (reference sequence). V dropped 3 bases and J dropped 7 bases, with 16 bases sitting between them. The CDR3 runs to 15 residues. This chain's CDR3 is CASSHRGDRGNEQFF. CDR3 in DNA: TGTGCCAGCAGCCATCGAGGGGATCGGGGGAATGAGCAGTTCTTC.

CDR3 DNA sequence: TGTGCCAGCAGTTTATTTAGCGGGGGGTCATTAATTACGACCTACAATGAGCAGTTCTTC. Translation: CASSLFSGGSLITTYNEQFF. This chain uses TRBV6-2 or TRBV6-3 with TRBJ2-1, with TRBD2 matching 10 bases. This CDR3 region has 20 residues. Unmatched junction bases numbered 17, after V lost 4 bases and J lost 2 bases. In germline, CDR1 is MNHEY, CDR2 SVGEGT.

This clonotype came up a few times. CDR3 nucleotide sequence: TGTGCCAGCAGCTTTAAAGTGTCTAGCGGGAGTACCGGGGAGCTGTTTTTT. Translating it yields CASSFKVSSGSTGELFF. The chain has TRBV7-2 and TRBJ2-2; 10 bases fit TRBD2. CDR3 length: 17 amino acids. The V gene's germline CDR1 is SGHTA and CDR2 FQGNSA. V trimming: 3 bases; J trimming: 5 bases; junction bases outside the gene matches: 9. Full variable domain (missing parts from reference TRBV7-2 and TRBJ2-2): GAGVSQSPSNKVTEKGKDVELRCDPISGHTALYWYRQSLGQGLEFLIYFQGNSAPDKSGLPSDRFSAERTGGSVSTLTIQRTQQEDSAVYLCASSFKVSSGSTGELFFGEGSRLTVL.

This clonotype was detected a few times. The CDR3 nucleotides read TGTGCCAGCAGCAATAGCGGGGGAATTAAAAGCGAGCAGTACTTC. This gives the protein CASSNSGGIKSEQYF. The V and J genes are TRBV7-8 and TRBJ2-7; 9 nucleotides align to TRBD2. V gave up 5 bases and J gave up 6 bases; unmatched junction bases: 11. The CDR3 contains 15 residues. In germline, CDR1 is SGHVS, CDR2 FQNEAQ.

This clonotype appeared once. The V and J genes are TRBV30 and TRBJ2-7; D may correspond to TRBD1 or TRBD2 (6 bases each). V dropped 4 bases and J dropped 7 bases, with 17 bases sitting between them. The germline CDR1 and CDR2 sequences are GTSNPN and SVGIG (reference sequence). The CDR3 length is 13 residues. As DNA, the CDR3 is TGTGCCTGGAAGGGGGGAAGCCGGGGGGAGCAGTACTTC. Amino acid sequence: CAWKGGSRGEQYF.

The gene calls are TRBV5-5 and TRBJ2-7, with D possibly TRBD1 on 6 matching bases. Germline CDR1 and CDR2: SGHKS and YYEKEE (reference sequence). The CDR3 covers 15 residues. The germline V and J ends were trimmed by 1 base and 3 bases, with 14 bases remaining between them. CDR3 in DNA: TGTGCCAGCAGCTTGTATTGGACAGAATTCTACGAGCAGTACTTC. Translating it yields CASSLYWTEFYEQYF.

The chain links TRBV18 to TRBJ2-7; 8 bases align to TRBD1. The trim removed 2 bases at V and 6 bases at J, leaving 6 bases unmatched. Germline V lookup: CDR1 KGHSH, CDR2 LQKENI. The CDR3 is 14 residues long. CDR3 nucleotides: TGTGCCAGCTCACCATCTCAGGGGGCAGGCGAGCAGTACTTC. This codes for CASSPSQGAGEQYF.

The V call is TRBV3-1, the J call TRBJ1-1; a weak D match, TRBD1 (5 bases). Germline V CDR1 and CDR2: LGHDT, YNNKEL (reference sequence). The V end was cut by 2 bases, the J end by 10 bases, with 17 bases between. The CDR3 contains 14 residues. The CDR3 spells CASSQPPGLVGAFF. CDR3 DNA sequence: TGTGCCAGCAGCCAACCGCCAGGGTTGGTTGGAGCTTTCTTT.

This clonotype appeared a few times. The chain employs TRBV9 and TRBJ1-5, with D unresolved. This CDR3 region has 14 residues. V was clipped by 2 bases and J by 8 bases, with 14 bases between them. Germline lookup yields CDR1 SGDLS and CDR2 YYNGEE. CDR3 DNA: TGTGCCAGCAGCGTGGGAGGGCAGGATGAGCCCCAGCATTTT. Translating it yields CASSVGGQDEPQHF. Full variable domain (missing parts from reference TRBV9 and TRBJ1-5): DSGVTQTPKHLITATGQRVTLRCSPRSGDLSVYWYQQSLDQGLQFLIQYYNGEERAKGNILERFSAQQFPDLHSELNLSSLELGDSALYFCASSVGGQDEPQHFGDGTRLSIL.

The V call is TRBV11-2, the J call TRBJ1-2; unclear D gene. Germline V gives CDR1 SGHAT, CDR2 FQNNGV. The CDR3 is 15 residues long. Deletions cut 3 bases from V and 6 bases from J, with 17 bases between. CDR3 coding DNA: TGTGCCAGCAGCTTGGGTAGGCGAGGTAGCGATGGCTACACCTTC. It yields the protein CASSLGRRGSDGYTF.